Each of the 4 T cell receptor beta chains below was sequenced from the same sample in a study of blood T cell repertoires in COVID-19. The assay was immunoSEQ multiplex PCR, and TCRdb's table has in-frame clones only and misses some. The data show just under 150,000 clones, about 90% seen once. Sample: peripheral blood. These receptors all come from a man aged 50-59 years who had recovered from COVID-19.

The chain links TRBV5-1 to TRBJ2-5, with 10 bases identical to TRBD1. CDR3 length: 17 amino acids. With 4 bases clipped from V and 5 bases from J, the junction kept 14 bases outside the gene matches. The germline V gene has CDR1 SGHRS and CDR2 YFSETQ. CDR3 loop: CASSLAPRQGAGETQYF. CDR3 nucleotide sequence: TGCGCCAGCAGCCTGGCCCCCCGACAGGGGGCAGGTGAGACCCAGTACTTC.

The V and J genes are TRBV30 and TRBJ1-5; 8 nucleotides match TRBD1. The CDR3 has 16 residues. Germline CDR1 and CDR2: GTSNPN and SVGIG (reference sequence). V lost 2 bases to trimming and J lost 6 bases; unmatched junction nucleotides: 12. CDR3 amino acids: CAWSPKDRAGGQPQHF. DNA of the CDR3: TGTGCCTGGAGTCCAAAGGACAGGGCTGGGGGTCAGCCCCAGCATTTT.

The chain employs TRBV4-3 and TRBJ2-2; TRBD2 matches at 10 bases. The CDR3 runs 16 residues. V dropped 1 base and J dropped 7; count of bases not matched to a gene: 6. Germline V gene lookup returns CDR1 LGHNA and CDR2 YSLEER. The CDR3 DNA reads as TGCGCCAGCAGCCAAGCTCTAGCGGGGGATAACGGGGAGCTGTTTTTT. Protein product: CASSQALAGDNGELFF.

The J gene is TRBJ2-3, the V gene TRBV5-1, with D possibly being TRBD1 (6 bases). V gave up 4 bases and J gave up 2 bases, with 8 bases separating them. This CDR3 contains 13 residues. Germline CDR1 is SGHRS and CDR2 is YFSETQ. The CDR3 DNA reads as TGCGCCAGCAGCCAGGGGTTCACAGATACGCAGTATTTT. Its protein product is CASSQGFTDTQYF.